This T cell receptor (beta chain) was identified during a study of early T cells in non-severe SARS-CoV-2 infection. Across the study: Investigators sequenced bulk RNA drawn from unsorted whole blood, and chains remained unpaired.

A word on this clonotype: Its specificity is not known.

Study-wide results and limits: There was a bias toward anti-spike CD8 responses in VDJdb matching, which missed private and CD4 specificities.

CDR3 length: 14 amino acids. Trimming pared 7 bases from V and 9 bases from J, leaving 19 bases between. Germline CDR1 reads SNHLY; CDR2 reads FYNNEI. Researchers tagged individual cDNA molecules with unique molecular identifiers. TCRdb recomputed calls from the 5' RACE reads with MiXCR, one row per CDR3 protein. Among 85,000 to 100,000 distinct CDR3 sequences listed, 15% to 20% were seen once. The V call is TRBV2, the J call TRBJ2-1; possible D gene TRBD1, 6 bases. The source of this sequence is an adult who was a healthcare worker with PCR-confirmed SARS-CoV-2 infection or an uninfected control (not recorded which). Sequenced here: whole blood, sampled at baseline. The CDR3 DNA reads TGTGCCAGCAAGCAGGGGTTTTTGATCGGTGAGCAGTTCTTC. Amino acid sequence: CASKQGFLIGEQFF.